Below, 7 T cell receptor beta chains from the same sample are listed, as sequenced in a study of T-cell memory formation after mild COVID-19. TCRdb recomputed calls from the 5' RACE reads with MiXCR, one row per CDR3 protein. Of roughly 500,000 distinct CDR3 sequences detected, around 21% appear once; the ten largest clones hold around 12%. Source material: PBMCs or a T cell subset sorted from them (not recorded which). These receptors all stem from an adult woman who had mild COVID-19 (a few samples of this study predate the infection). Cell type and time point are not known.

The rearrangement links TRBV12-3 or TRBV12-4 to TRBJ2-1; TRBD1 is a possible D gene (7 bases). The CDR3 has 16 amino acids. Trimming removed 3 bases at V and 6 bases at J, with 18 bases between. The CDR3 loop is CASSFARQGLGNEQFF. The CDR3 DNA reads TGTGCCAGCAGTTTTGCCCGACAGGGACTCGGCAATGAGCAGTTCTTC.

V and J are TRBV9 and TRBJ2-7; D is undetermined. CDR3 length: 14 amino acids. V was cut by 0 bases and J by 2 bases, with 9 bases left in between. Germline V gives CDR1 SGDLS, CDR2 YYNGEE. CDR3 residues: CASSVEGGPYEQYF. CDR3 nucleotides: TGTGCCAGCAGCGTAGAGGGCGGCCCCTACGAGCAGTACTTC.

The V call is TRBV11-3, the J call TRBJ2-1, with D maybe TRBD2 (5 bases). V dropped 5 bases and J dropped 7 bases, with 15 bases sitting between them. CDR3 size: 14 residues. Germline CDR1 SGHNT, CDR2 YENEEA. Written as DNA, the CDR3 is TGTGCCAGCAGCCTACCCGACTCGGGGAATGAGCAGTTCTTC. As protein: CASSLPDSGNEQFF.

V and J are TRBV12-3 or TRBV12-4 and TRBJ1-5; D might be TRBD1 (6 bases). V lost 5 bases to trimming and J lost 4 bases, with 12 bases between them. The length of the CDR3 is 14 residues. CDR3 in amino acids: CASSRETGNQPQHF. Written as DNA, the CDR3 is TGTGCCAGCAGTCGAGAAACAGGGAATCAGCCCCAGCATTTT.

This clonotype was seen repeatedly, ten times or more. The chain couples TRBV6-5 to TRBJ1-5; 8 bases line up with TRBD1. The CDR3 totals 14 residues. V lost 6 bases, J lost 3 bases, and 4 bases stayed unmatched. Looked up from germline, CDR1 is MNHEY and CDR2 is SVGAGI. The chain's CDR3 is CASSRTGSNQPQHF. The CDR3 DNA sequence: TGTGCCAGCAGCCGGACAGGGTCCAATCAGCCCCAGCATTTT.

This clonotype was seen many times. This sequence joins TRBV5-1 and TRBJ2-2; 7 bases align to TRBD2. The CDR3 consists of 13 residues. V trimming: 4 bases; J trimming: 4 bases; junction bases outside the gene matches: 1. Germline assignment: CDR1 SGHRS and CDR2 YFSETQ. The CDR3 loop is CASSLAVTGELFF. The CDR3 DNA reads as TGCGCCAGCAGCCTAGCGGTCACCGGGGAGCTGTTTTTT.

V is TRBV5-1 and J is TRBJ2-1; a weak D match, TRBD2 (6 bases). Per germline, CDR1 SGHRS and CDR2 YFSETQ. This CDR3 comprises 18 residues. The V end lost 0 bases, the J end lost 5 bases, and 21 bases lay between the germline ends. DNA of the CDR3: TGCGCCAGCAGCTTGGTTCCTCCCTGGGGGGAGGCCCACAATGAGCAGTTCTTC. Protein: CASSLVPPWGEAHNEQFF. Full variable domain (outside the CDR3, taken from reference TRBV5-1 and TRBJ2-1): KAGVTQTPRYLIKTRGQQVTLSCSPISGHRSVSWYQQTPGQGLQFLFEYFSETQRNKGNFPGRFSGRQFSNSRSEMNVSTLELGDSALYLCASSLVPPWGEAHNEQFFGPGTRLTVL.